The 25 T cell receptor beta chains below were found in one sample sequenced in a study of blood T cell repertoires in COVID-19. Sequencing was performed with immunoSEQ multiplex PCR; in TCRdb, only in-frame clones are kept and a portion is missing. The repertoire holds 250,000 to 300,000 clones, with approximately 91% as singletons. Sequenced input: PBMCs or T cells enriched from blood (not recorded which). Receptors were obtained from a woman in her thirties or forties with acute COVID-19.

The chain is built from TRBV4-3 and TRBJ2-7; D perhaps matches TRBD1 (5 bases). CDR1 LGHNA and CDR2 YSLEER come from the germline V gene. V was shortened by 5 bases and J by 0 bases, with 14 bases between the two germline ends. This CDR3 region has 15 residues. Here the CDR3 DNA reads TGCGCCAGCAGCAGACAGCTACACAGCTCCTACGAGCAGTACTTC. It yields the protein CASSRQLHSSYEQYF.

This clone was seen a handful of times. This chain joins TRBV13 and TRBJ1-2, with 7 nucleotides matching TRBD1. Germline V CDR1 and CDR2: PRHDT, FYEKMQ (reference sequence). The junction had 1 base not matched to a gene; V was cut back by 1 base and J by 8 bases. The CDR3 is 12 residues long. The CDR3 nucleotides read TGTGCCAGCAGCTTAGCGGACAGGGGCTACACCTTC. Amino acids: CASSLADRGYTF. The entire variable domain, with the rest obtained from reference TRBV13 and TRBJ1-2, is as follows: AAGVIQSPRHLIKEKRETATLKCYPIPRHDTVYWYQQGPGQDPQFLISFYEKMQSDKGSIPDRFSAQQFSDYHSELNMSSLELGDSALYFCASSLADRGYTFGSGTRLTVV.

The CDR3 sequence: CASSYRQNFNYGYTF. The CDR3 nucleotides are TGTGCCAGCAGCTACCGACAGAACTTTAACTATGGCTACACCTTC. V and J are TRBV5-6 and TRBJ1-2; possibly TRBD1 for D (5 bases). V was clipped by 3 bases and J by 1 base, with 13 bases between them. In germline, CDR1 is SGHDT, CDR2 YYEEEE. The CDR3 consists of 15 residues.

CDR3 region: CASSPQGGASTDTQYF. The CDR3 DNA reads as TGTGCCAGCAGTCCCCAGGGCGGGGCTAGCACAGATACGCAGTATTTT. The chain combines TRBV5-5 with TRBJ2-3; D might be TRBD2 (6 bases). The CDR3 is 16 amino acids. Trimming stripped 5 bases from V and 0 bases from J, with 16 bases between. CDR1 is SGHKS and CDR2 is YYEKEE in the germline V gene (reference sequence).

The gene calls are TRBV7-6 and TRBJ2-5, with D perhaps matching TRBD1 (6 bases). Germline V gene lookup returns CDR1 SGHVS and CDR2 FNYEAQ. The V end was cut by 1 base, the J end by 0 bases, with 18 bases between. The CDR3 consists of 18 residues. The CDR3 loop is CASSLGGSSRGYQETQYF. Written as DNA, the CDR3 is TGTGCCAGCAGCTTAGGCGGGTCGAGCAGGGGTTACCAAGAGACCCAGTACTTC.

The chain links TRBV6-5 to TRBJ2-7; 9 nucleotides match TRBD1. The CDR3 totals 14 residues. The V gene's germline CDR1 is MNHEY and CDR2 SVGAGI. The trim removed 8 bases at V and 3 bases at J, leaving 8 bases unmatched. This CDR3 is CASFSSGQGYEQYF. CDR3 nucleotide sequence: TGTGCCAGCTTTTCCTCGGGACAGGGCTACGAGCAGTACTTC.

This clone was observed a single time. The chain employs TRBV10-3 and TRBJ2-7, with TRBD2 matching over 11 bases. The germline CDR1 and CDR2 sequences are ENHRY and SYGVKD. The V gene end was trimmed by 10 bases and the J gene end by 1 base; junction bases not matched to a gene: 3. The CDR3 consists of 13 residues. The CDR3 region is CATGLAGSYEQYF. CDR3 in DNA: TGTGCCACCGGACTAGCGGGTTCCTACGAGCAGTACTTC.

The chain is built from TRBV7-2 and TRBJ1-5; D is ambiguous. Per germline, CDR1 SGHTA and CDR2 FQGNSA. Deletions cut 5 bases from V and 2 bases from J, with 19 bases between. The CDR3 extends over 17 amino acids. For the CDR3, the DNA is TGTGCCAGCAGCCCTGGGCACGTGGGCTACGGCAATCAGCCCCAGCATTTT. Encoded protein: CASSPGHVGYGNQPQHF. The full variable domain, completed using reference TRBV7-2 and TRBJ1-5, is GAGVSQSPSNKVTEKGKDVELRCDPISGHTALYWYRQSLGQGLEFLIYFQGNSAPDKSGLPSDRFSAERTGGSVSTLTIQRTQQEDSAVYLCASSPGHVGYGNQPQHFGDGTRLSIL.

The sample holds a few counts of this clone. The chain combines TRBV5-6 with TRBJ2-7; D gene unclear. This CDR3 has 13 amino acids. CDR1 SGHDT and CDR2 YYEEEE come from the germline V gene. The ends were cut back, 2 bases at V and 2 bases at J, with 8 bases in the middle. CDR3 loop: CASSFGRPYEQYF. The CDR3 nucleotides are TGTGCCAGCAGCTTCGGCAGGCCCTACGAGCAGTACTTC.

About this clone itself: Other DNA sequences in the sample encode the same CDR3. This chain uses TRBV6-5 with TRBJ1-1; D not certain. V was cut by 5 bases and J by 4 bases, with 5 bases left in between. The CDR3 has 11 amino acids. From germline, CDR1 is MNHEY and CDR2 SVGAGI. In nucleotides, the CDR3 is TGTGCCAGCAGTCGCGGCACTGAAGCTTTCTTT. Residues: CASSRGTEAFF.

The V and J genes are TRBV5-4 and TRBJ2-7; no clear D. The CDR3 is 13 amino acids. Germline V gene data show CDR1 as SGHNT and CDR2 as YYREEE (reference sequence). The ends were cut back, 4 bases at V and 2 bases at J, with 10 bases in the middle. CDR3 sequence reads: CASSGDLAYEQYF. The CDR3 nucleotides read TGTGCCAGCAGCGGCGACTTGGCCTACGAGCAGTACTTC.

The gene calls are TRBV20-1 and TRBJ1-6; D unclear. This CDR3 has 11 amino acids. Trimming removed 5 bases from V and 18 bases from J, with 17 bases in between. Looked up from germline, CDR1 is DFQATT and CDR2 is SNEGSKA (reference sequence). The CDR3 here is CSAPLGAGSHF. The CDR3 DNA reads as TGCAGTGCTCCCCTGGGTGCCGGGTCCCACTTT.

This clone was picked up one time. V is TRBV10-3 and J is TRBJ1-2; D uncertain. CDR3 length equals 15 residues. Germline CDR1 reads ENHRY; CDR2 reads SYGVKD. Deletions cut 8 bases from V and 8 bases from J, with 24 bases between. CDR3 in amino acids: CAIPLTAEGYAGYTF. CDR3 bases: TGTGCCATCCCCCTGACCGCGGAGGGATACGCAGGCTACACCTTC.

The chain links TRBV5-1 to TRBJ2-2; the match to TRBD1 covers 8 bases. J was trimmed by 3 bases and V by 0 bases; bases with no gene match: 4. The CDR3 runs to 16 residues. CDR1 SGHRS and CDR2 YFSETQ come from the germline V gene. CDR3 in DNA: TGCGCCAGCAGCTTGGAGGGACAGGCCTACACCGGGGAGCTGTTTTTT. Protein product: CASSLEGQAYTGELFF.

The rearrangement uses TRBV7-2 and TRBJ2-1, with 10 bases matching TRBD2. The V gene's germline CDR1 is SGHTA and CDR2 FQGNSA. V shed 2 bases and J 0 bases; nucleotides not matched to a gene: 7. The CDR3 contains 18 residues. The CDR3 DNA is TGTGCCAGCAGCTTAACCCCACTAGCGGGATACTCCTACAATGAGCAGTTCTTC. Translation: CASSLTPLAGYSYNEQFF.

The J gene is TRBJ1-4, the V gene TRBV5-5; D call uncertain. V was pared by 0 bases and J by 8 bases, with 14 bases between. The CDR3 contains 15 residues. Germline CDR1 reads SGHKS; CDR2 reads YYEKEE (reference sequence). The chain's CDR3 is CASSLALISSEKLFF. The CDR3 coding sequence is TGTGCCAGCAGCTTGGCGTTGATTTCGAGCGAAAAACTGTTTTTT.

The V and J genes are TRBV7-8 and TRBJ1-5, with 8 bases identical to TRBD1. The germline V gene has CDR1 SGHVS and CDR2 FQNEAQ. Trimming removed 3 bases from V and 2 bases from J; junction bases left unmatched: 12. This CDR3 region has 18 residues. In DNA form, the CDR3 reads TGTGCCAGCAGCTTTTTTCCCAGGGGGCCTAGTGGCAATCAGCCCCAGCATTTT. Its translation: CASSFFPRGPSGNQPQHF.

The chain uses TRBV20-1 and TRBJ2-1, with 7 bases aligning to TRBD2. CDR1 and CDR2 (germline): DFQATT, SNEGSKA (reference sequence). V lost 6 bases, J lost 9 bases, and 5 bases stayed unmatched. CDR3 length: 11 amino acids. In DNA form, the CDR3 reads TGCAGTGCGGGGGGGGATGGTGAGCAGTTCTTC. Residues: CSAGGDGEQFF.

The rearrangement joins TRBV5-6 to TRBJ1-2; TRBD1 matches 10 bases. Germline CDR1 SGHDT, CDR2 YYEEEE. The length of the CDR3 is 15 residues. V was clipped by 4 bases and J by 1 base; unmatched bases: 4. DNA for the CDR3: TGTGCCAGCAGCACCTGGGACAGGGGTAACTATGGCTACACCTTC. It encodes CASSTWDRGNYGYTF.

The chain is built from TRBV7-6 and TRBJ1-2; a possible D gene is TRBD1 (5 bases). The CDR3 extends over 15 amino acids. The germline gives CDR1 SGHVS, CDR2 FNYEAQ. V lost 1 base and J lost 6, with 15 bases in between. As DNA, the CDR3 is TGTGCCAGCAGCTTAGAGTTCGGGACTCTGGATGGCTACACCTTC. Protein product: CASSLEFGTLDGYTF.

CDR3 loop: CASSPPGSYQPQHF. In DNA form, the CDR3 reads TGTGCCAGCAGTCCCCCCGGTAGTTATCAGCCCCAGCATTTT. The chain combines TRBV28 with TRBJ1-5; no reliable D call. Looked up from germline, CDR1 is MDHEN and CDR2 is SYDVKM. Deletions cut 5 bases from V and 5 bases from J, with 13 bases between. This CDR3 region has 14 residues.

This clone turned up a few times. The chain combines TRBV27 with TRBJ2-1; 11 nucleotides match TRBD2. Germline CDR1 MNHEY, CDR2 SMNVEV (reference sequence). The V segment lost 9 bases and the J segment 8 bases; nucleotides outside the gene matches: 9. The CDR3 sequence is 14 residues long. CDR3 DNA sequence: TGTGCCAGGATCATACTAGCGGGAGCGGATGAGCAGTTCTTC. Amino acids: CARIILAGADEQFF.

V usage is TRBV9 and J usage is TRBJ2-3; 8 bases agree with TRBD2. V was pared by 0 bases and J by 0 bases, with 9 bases of the junction left unmatched. The germline V gene encodes CDR1 SGDLS and CDR2 YYNGEE. The CDR3 covers 18 residues. CDR3 in DNA: TGTGCCAGCAGCGTAGAGGTAGCGGGATTCTCTAGCACAGATACGCAGTATTTT. This encodes CASSVEVAGFSSTDTQYF.

The chain is built from TRBV12-3 or TRBV12-4 and TRBJ1-5; D may be TRBD1 (5 bases). The CDR3 spans 13 residues. The V end lost 6 bases, the J end lost 4 bases, and 10 bases lay between the germline ends. This chain's CDR3 is CASSDSINQPQHF. The CDR3 region has the DNA TGTGCCAGCAGCGACAGTATTAATCAGCCCCAGCATTTT.

The gene calls are TRBV27 and TRBJ1-5; tentatively, D is TRBD1 (5 bases). In germline, CDR1 is MNHEY, CDR2 SMNVEV (reference sequence). Trimming removed 6 bases from V and 4 bases from J, with 13 bases in between. The CDR3 is 14 amino acids. The DNA for the CDR3 is TGTGCCAGCAGCCACAGGATTTCTAATCAGCCCCAGCATTTT. The encoded protein is CASSHRISNQPQHF.